The rows below give T cell receptor beta chains drawn from one sample of a study of OX40 agonist ivuxolimab in advanced cancers. The table came from immunoSEQ multiplex PCR; TCRdb's copy has only in-frame clones and leaves some out. The repertoire holds nearly 20,000 clones, 83% seen once, with roughly 20% in the top ten. Sequencing used CD4+ or CD8+ T cells sorted from blood, obtained in a trial of the OX40 agonist ivuxolimab. The source of these receptors is an adult with an advanced solid tumor such as melanoma, head and neck, liver or kidney cancer. Each CDR3 is given with its conserved first and last residue. A D gene is named only where the DNA matches it firmly. Not every row has a clone size; where given, it reads once, few, many or a size class.

clone_size: .
v_call: TRBV16
d_call: TRBD1
j_call: TRBJ1-1
cdr3_nt: TGTGCCAGCAGCCGGGACAGGGTAGGCACTGAAGCTTTCTTT
cdr3_aa: CASSRDRVGTEAFF

clone_size: .
v_call: TRBV4-3
d_call: .
j_call: TRBJ2-1
cdr3_nt: TGCGCCAGCAGCCAAGATATAAACAGATGGGATGAGCAGTTCTTC
cdr3_aa: CASSQDINRWDEQFF

clone_size: .
v_call: TRBV28
d_call: .
j_call: TRBJ1-4
cdr3_nt: TGTGCCAGCAGCCTTTTATTGGGGGAAAAACTGTTTTTT
cdr3_aa: CASSLLLGEKLFF

clone_size: .
v_call: TRBV7-8
d_call: TRBD1
j_call: TRBJ1-5
cdr3_nt: TGTGCCAGCAGCTCGTTGACAGGGGGGAATCAGCCCCAGCATTTT
cdr3_aa: CASSSLTGGNQPQHF

clone_size: .
v_call: TRBV21-1
d_call: .
j_call: TRBJ2-7
cdr3_nt: TGTGCCAGCAGCAACGACAGATTATACTCCTACGAGCAGTACTTC
cdr3_aa: CASSNDRLYSYEQYF

clone_size: .
v_call: TRBV6-7
d_call: .
j_call: TRBJ2-7
cdr3_nt: TGTGCCAGCAGTTACCTGGTTATCTACGAGCAGTACTTC
cdr3_aa: CASSYLVIYEQYF

clone_size: few
v_call: TRBV27
d_call: .
j_call: TRBJ2-2
cdr3_nt: TGTGCCAGCAGTCCCGGACACCCGAACACCGGGGAGCTGTTTTTT
cdr3_aa: CASSPGHPNTGELFF

clone_size: .
v_call: TRBV28
d_call: .
j_call: TRBJ2-4
cdr3_nt: TGTGCCAGCAGTCCCCAGTCTCAGGTCCGAAAGTTATTC
cdr3_aa: CASSPQSQVRKLF

clone_size: .
v_call: TRBV4-1
d_call: .
j_call: TRBJ2-7
cdr3_nt: TGCGCCAGCAGCCAAGAACCCGTCCTTTCCTACGAGCAGTACTTC
cdr3_aa: CASSQEPVLSYEQYF

clone_size: .
v_call: TRBV2
d_call: .
j_call: TRBJ2-1
cdr3_nt: TGTGCCAGCAGTGATATGGGGACCATAAACAATGAGCAGTTCTTC
cdr3_aa: CASSDMGTINNEQFF

clone_size: many
v_call: TRBV27
d_call: .
j_call: TRBJ1-4
cdr3_nt: TGTGCCAGCAGTGCCGACAGAAGTAATGAAAAACTGTTTTTT
cdr3_aa: CASSADRSNEKLFF

clone_size: .
v_call: TRBV9
d_call: TRBD2
j_call: TRBJ2-5
cdr3_nt: TGTGCCAGCAACGTAGAGGCTAGCGGGGGGCGAGGAGAGACCCAGTACTTC
cdr3_aa: CASNVEASGGRGETQYF

clone_size: .
v_call: TRBV7-6
d_call: .
j_call: TRBJ2-1
cdr3_nt: TGTGCCAGCAGCTTACTCCCCAGAGACAGTCGGCGGATCAATGAGCAGTTCTTC
cdr3_aa: CASSLLPRDSRRINEQFF

clone_size: .
v_call: TRBV11-2
d_call: .
j_call: TRBJ1-1
cdr3_nt: TGTGCCAGCAGCCCCAACAACGGTTTAGGACAGGAAGCTTTCTTT
cdr3_aa: CASSPNNGLGQEAFF

clone_size: .
v_call: TRBV27
d_call: TRBD2
j_call: TRBJ2-5
cdr3_nt: TGTGCCAGCAGTCTGACTAGCGGGTACCAAGAGACCCAGTACTTC
cdr3_aa: CASSLTSGYQETQYF

clone_size: .
v_call: TRBV5-6
d_call: .
j_call: TRBJ2-7
cdr3_nt: TGTGCCAGCAGCTTGGACATCTTCTACGAGCAGTACTTC
cdr3_aa: CASSLDIFYEQYF